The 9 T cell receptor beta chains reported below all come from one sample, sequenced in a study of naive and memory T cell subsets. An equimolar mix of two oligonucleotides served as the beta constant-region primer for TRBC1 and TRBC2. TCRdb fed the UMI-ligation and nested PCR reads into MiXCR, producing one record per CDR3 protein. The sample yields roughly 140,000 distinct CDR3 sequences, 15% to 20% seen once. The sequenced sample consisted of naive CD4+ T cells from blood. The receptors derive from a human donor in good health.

CDR3 DNA: TGTGCCAGCAGCGTCGGCGGCCGGGATGGGGATACGCAGTATTTT. Translating gives CASSVGGRDGDTQYF. V usage is TRBV9 and J usage is TRBJ2-3, with TRBD2 as a possible D gene (5 bases). The CDR3 sequence is 15 residues long. Trimming removed 2 bases from V and 6 bases from J, with 16 bases in between. Germline CDR1 and CDR2: SGDLS and YYNGEE.

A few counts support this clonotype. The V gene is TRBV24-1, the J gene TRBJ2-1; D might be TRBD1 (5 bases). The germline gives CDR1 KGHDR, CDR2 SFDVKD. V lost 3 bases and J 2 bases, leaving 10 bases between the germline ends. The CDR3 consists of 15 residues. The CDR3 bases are TGTGCCACCAGTGATAGCTGGGGCCCCTACAATGAGCAGTTCTTC. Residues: CATSDSWGPYNEQFF.

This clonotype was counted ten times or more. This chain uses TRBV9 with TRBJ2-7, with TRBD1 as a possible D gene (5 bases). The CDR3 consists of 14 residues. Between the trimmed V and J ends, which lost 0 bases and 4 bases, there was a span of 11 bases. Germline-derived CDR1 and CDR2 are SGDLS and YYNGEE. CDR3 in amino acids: CASSVGTGKYEQYF. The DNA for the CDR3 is TGTGCCAGCAGCGTAGGAACAGGAAAATACGAGCAGTACTTC.

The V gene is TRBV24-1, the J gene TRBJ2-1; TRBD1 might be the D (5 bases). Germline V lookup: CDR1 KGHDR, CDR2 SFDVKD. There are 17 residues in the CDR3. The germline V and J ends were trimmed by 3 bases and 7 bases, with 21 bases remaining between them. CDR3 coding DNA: TGTGCCACCAGTGATACCCGGGTAGGGGTTGCAGGTAATGAGCAGTTCTTC. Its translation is CATSDTRVGVAGNEQFF.

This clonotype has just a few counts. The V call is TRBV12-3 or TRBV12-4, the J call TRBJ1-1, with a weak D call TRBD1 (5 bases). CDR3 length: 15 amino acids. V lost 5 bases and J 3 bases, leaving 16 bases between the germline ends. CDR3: CASSPLRGGDTEAFF. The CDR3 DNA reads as TGTGCCAGCAGTCCCCTCCGCGGAGGGGACACTGAAGCTTTCTTT.

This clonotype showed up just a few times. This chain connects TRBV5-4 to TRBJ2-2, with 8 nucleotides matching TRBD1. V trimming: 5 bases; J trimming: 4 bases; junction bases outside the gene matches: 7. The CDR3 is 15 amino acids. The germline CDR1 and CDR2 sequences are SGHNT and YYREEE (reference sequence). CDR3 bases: TGTGCCAGCAGTTCAGGACAGGGCGGCACCGGGGAGCTGTTTTTT. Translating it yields CASSSGQGGTGELFF.

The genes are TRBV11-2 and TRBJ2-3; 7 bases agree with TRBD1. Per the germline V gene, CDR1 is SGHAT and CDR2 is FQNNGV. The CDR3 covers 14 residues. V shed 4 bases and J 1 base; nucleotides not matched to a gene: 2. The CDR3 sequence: CASSYRGRTDTQYF. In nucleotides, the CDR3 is TGTGCCAGCAGCTACAGGGGACGCACAGATACGCAGTATTTT. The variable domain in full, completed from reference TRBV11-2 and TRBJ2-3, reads EAGVAQSPRYKIIEKRQSVAFWCNPISGHATLYWYQQILGQGPKLLIQFQNNGVVDDSQLPKDRFSAERLKGVDSTLKIQPAKLEDSAVYLCASSYRGRTDTQYFGPGTRLTVL.

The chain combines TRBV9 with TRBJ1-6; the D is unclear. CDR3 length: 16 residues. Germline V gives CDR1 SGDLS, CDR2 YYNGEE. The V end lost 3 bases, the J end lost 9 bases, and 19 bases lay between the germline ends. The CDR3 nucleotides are TGTGCCAGCAGCGCTATGGCAGGAAGTTTCTCTTCACCCCTCCACTTT. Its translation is CASSAMAGSFSSPLHF.

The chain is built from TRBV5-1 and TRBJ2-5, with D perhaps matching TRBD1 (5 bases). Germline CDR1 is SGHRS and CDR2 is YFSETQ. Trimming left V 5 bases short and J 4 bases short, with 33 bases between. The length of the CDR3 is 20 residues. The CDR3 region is CASRPQVSPGRVGRGETQYF. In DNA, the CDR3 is TGCGCCAGCAGGCCGCAGGTCTCCCCAGGGCGTGTTGGTCGAGGAGAGACCCAGTACTTC.